The rows below give T cell receptor beta chains drawn from one sample of a study of cytomegalovirus exposure and HLA in healthy donors. Libraries were prepared by immunoSEQ multiplex PCR; TCRdb keeps only in-frame clonotypes and omits some of them. The data show about 120,000 clones, roughly 80% seen once. The sequencing sample was made of PBMCs. The receptor source for this set is a middle-aged woman in good health and CMV-seronegative. Both conserved end residues are part of each CDR3. D genes are given only for firm matches. Rows give clone size only sometimes, using once, few, many, or a class for an expanded clone.

clone_size j_call v_call d_call cdr3_aa cdr3_nt
- TRBJ1-1 TRBV29-1 - CSVEGQGRAFF TGCAGCGTTGAAGGGCAGGGCCGGGCTTTCTTT
- TRBJ1-2 TRBV28 - CASGRPDGYTF TGTGCCAGTGGGCGTCCGGATGGCTACACCTTC
- TRBJ2-3 TRBV10-1 TRBD2 CASSESLAGGTDTQYF TGCGCCAGCAGTGAGTCCCTAGCGGGGGGCACAGATACGCAGTATTTT
- TRBJ1-2 TRBV7-9 - CASSASDGSSNYGYTF TGTGCCAGCAGCGCCTCGGACGGGAGTTCTAACTATGGCTACACCTTC
- TRBJ1-2 TRBV6-1 - CASRTDGYYGYTF TGTGCCAGCAGAACCGACGGGTACTATGGCTACACCTTC
- TRBJ2-7 TRBV6-5 TRBD1 CASRTGLNEQYF TGTGCCAGCAGGACAGGGCTCAACGAGCAGTACTTC
- TRBJ1-2 TRBV29-1 TRBD1 CSVDPRQGGYGYTF TGCAGCGTTGACCCCAGACAGGGGGGCTATGGCTACACCTTC
- TRBJ2-5 TRBV2 TRBD1 CASRAFGTGGPIRETQYF TGTGCCAGCAGGGCTTTCGGAACAGGGGGGCCCATCAGGGAGACCCAGTACTTC
- TRBJ2-7 TRBV5-1 TRBD1 CASSLLGDRAYEQYF TGCGCCAGCAGCCTACTAGGGGACAGGGCCTACGAGCAGTACTTC
- TRBJ2-1 TRBV10-1 TRBD2 CASSPGLAGHNEQFF TGCGCCAGCAGTCCCGGACTAGCGGGGCACAATGAGCAGTTCTTC
- TRBJ2-2 TRBV7-6 - CASSSQVELFF TGTGCCAGCAGTTCCCAGGTGGAGCTGTTTTTT
- TRBJ2-1 TRBV29-1 TRBD2 CSVDSPGGPTEQFF TGCAGCGTTGACAGCCCGGGAGGGCCTACTGAGCAGTTCTTC
- TRBJ2-7 TRBV9 TRBD2 CASSVVAGGPSGEQYF TGTGCCAGCAGCGTAGTAGCGGGAGGGCCGTCGGGCGAGCAGTACTTC
once TRBJ1-1 TRBV6-5 - CASSYLGQTNTEAFF TGTGCCAGCAGTTACCTGGGGCAGACGAACACTGAAGCTTTCTTT
- TRBJ1-2 TRBV27 - CASSSRVPFDGYTF TGTGCCAGCAGTTCCCGAGTCCCGTTTGATGGCTACACCTTC
- TRBJ1-2 TRBV7-9 - CASSLAPGQGAGYTF TGTGCCAGCAGCTTGGCCCCCGGCCAAGGGGCTGGCTACACCTTC
- TRBJ1-2 TRBV7-8 TRBD1 CASSSTGRSAYGYTF TGTGCCAGCAGCTCGACAGGGAGATCGGCCTATGGCTACACCTTC
- TRBJ1-1 TRBV5-6 TRBD1 CASSPAGDSLEAFF TGTGCCAGCAGCCCCGCCGGGGACAGCCTTGAAGCTTTCTTT
- TRBJ2-7 TRBV19 TRBD1 CASSPTGRGQYF TGTGCCAGTAGTCCGACAGGGCGCGGGCAGTACTTC
- TRBJ1-1 TRBV28 - CASSPPVAGRAEAFF TGTGCCAGCAGTCCCCCGGTAGCGGGGAGGGCTGAAGCTTTCTTT
- TRBJ2-5 TRBV7-2 TRBD1 CASSSDRVGTQYF TGTGCCAGCAGCTCCGACAGGGTAGGGACCCAGTACTTC
- TRBJ2-1 TRBV5-1 - CASSWGGEGSASGNEQFF TGCGCCAGCAGCTGGGGTGGAGAGGGATCGGCTTCGGGCAATGAGCAGTTCTTC
- TRBJ2-7 TRBV7-2 TRBD2 CASSLAGLAGGEQYF TGTGCCAGCAGCTTGGCTGGACTAGCGGGGGGCGAGCAGTACTTC
- TRBJ2-3 TRBV7-9 TRBD1 CASSPRDREFPDTQYF TGTGCCAGCAGCCCGCGGGACAGGGAGTTTCCAGATACGCAGTATTTT
- TRBJ2-5 TRBV11-2 - CASSLEAVGVGAKTQYF TGTGCCAGCAGCTTAGAGGCGGTCGGGGTGGGGGCGAAGACCCAGTACTTC
few TRBJ2-1 TRBV2 - CASRTRSNDEQFF TGTGCCAGCAGAACTAGATCCAATGATGAGCAGTTCTTC
- TRBJ2-3 TRBV11-2 TRBD2 CASSPRATSGHTDTQYF TGTGCCAGCAGCCCCCGTGCGACTAGCGGGCACACAGATACGCAGTATTTT
few TRBJ2-7 TRBV2 TRBD2 CASSVILAGAGEQYF TGTGCCAGCAGTGTGATACTAGCGGGAGCTGGCGAGCAGTACTTC
- TRBJ2-1 TRBV11-2 TRBD2 CASSSASGGYNEQFF TGTGCCAGCAGCTCGGCTAGCGGGGGGTACAATGAGCAGTTCTTC
- TRBJ2-1 TRBV7-6 TRBD2 CASSWGLTSYNEQFF TGTGCCAGCAGCTGGGGACTAACATCCTACAATGAGCAGTTCTTC
few TRBJ2-2 TRBV10-1 TRBD2 CASSESPGTSGRATGELFF TGCGCCAGCAGTGAGTCTCCCGGGACTAGCGGGAGGGCCACCGGGGAGCTGTTTTTT
- TRBJ2-7 TRBV5-1 - CASSLETSLEQYF TGCGCCAGCAGCTTGGAAACTAGCCTCGAGCAGTACTTC
once TRBJ2-3 TRBV5-6 TRBD2 CASSLTGLAGSTDTQYF TGTGCCAGCAGCTTGACCGGACTAGCGGGTAGCACAGATACGCAGTATTTT
- TRBJ2-1 TRBV19 TRBD1 CASTPGQGNNEQFF TGTGCCAGTACCCCGGGACAGGGGAACAATGAGCAGTTCTTC
- TRBJ2-1 TRBV10-1 - CASSDSGGREQFF TGCGCCAGCAGTGATTCGGGGGGCCGGGAGCAGTTCTTC
- TRBJ2-3 TRBV5-4 TRBD2 CASSYKRERTDTQYF TGTGCCAGCAGCTACAAGCGGGAGAGGACAGATACGCAGTATTTT
- TRBJ2-3 TRBV10-1 TRBD1 CASSDKGARATQYF TGCGCCAGCAGTGACAAGGGGGCCAGGGCTACGCAGTATTTT
- TRBJ1-5 TRBV6-1 - CASSLQGNQPQHF TGTGCCAGCAGCCTCCAGGGTAATCAGCCCCAGCATTTT
few TRBJ2-1 TRBV5-4 TRBD2 CASTTSGDYNEQFF TGTGCCTCCACCACTAGCGGGGATTACAATGAGCAGTTCTTC
- TRBJ2-7 TRBV5-1 - CASSSLIWTDEQYF TGCGCCAGCAGCTCCCTAATTTGGACAGACGAGCAGTACTTC
- TRBJ1-1 TRBV18 - CASSRMNTEAFF TGTGCCAGCTCGAGAATGAACACTGAAGCTTTCTTT